Listed below are T cell receptor beta chains from one sample, sequenced in a study of cytomegalovirus exposure and HLA in healthy donors. Produced via immunoSEQ multiplex PCR; TCRdb's table is partial and in-frame only. The sample lists some 200,000 clones, around 86% occurring once. Specimen: PBMCs. These receptors all stem from a man aged 40-50 years in good health and CMV-seropositive. The CDR3 runs from the conserved cysteine through the conserved F or W. D genes are given only for firm matches. Clone size, where shown, is once, few, many, or a class for clones that have expanded.

>-|TRBJ1-6|-|TRBV27
TGTGCCAGCACCTTCGATAATTCACCCCTCCACTTT
CASTFDNSPLHF
>-|TRBJ1-1|TRBD1|TRBV10-3
TGTGCCATCAGTGCATCCGGGACAGTCAACACTGAAGCTTTCTTT
CAISASGTVNTEAFF
>-|TRBJ1-2|TRBD1|TRBV7-6
TGTGCCAGCAGCCCTACCGGACAGGGGTCCTATGGCTACACCTTC
CASSPTGQGSYGYTF
>-|TRBJ2-3|-|TRBV5-6
TGTGCCAGCAGCTTGGGAACAGGGAAGACAGATACGCAGTATTTT
CASSLGTGKTDTQYF
>once|TRBJ2-3|TRBD2|TRBV5-4
TGTGCCAGCAGCTCCAACGTCGGGACTACGACCACTAGCACAGATACGCAGTATTTT
CASSSNVGTTTTSTDTQYF
>-|TRBJ2-2|-|TRBV9
TGTGCCAGCAGCGTAGCTACGGGGGGGGAGCTGTTTTTT
CASSVATGGELFF
>-|TRBJ2-7|-|TRBV9
TGTGCCAGCAGCCCCTTGGCCGGGAGATCCTACGAGCAGTACTTC
CASSPLAGRSYEQYF
>-|TRBJ2-7|TRBD1|TRBV6-5
TGTGCCAGCAGTCTCAGACAGGGGGCCTACGAGCAGTACTTC
CASSLRQGAYEQYF
>once|TRBJ1-4|TRBD1|TRBV19
TGTGCCAGTAGTCGGACAGGTTCTAATGAAAAACTGTTTTTT
CASSRTGSNEKLFF
>-|TRBJ2-7|-|TRBV27
TGTGCCAGTCAGAGACAGGCGGCCTACGAGCAGTACTTC
CASQRQAAYEQYF
>-|TRBJ2-2|TRBD1|TRBV6-1
TGTGCCAGCAGCTCCGGGACAGGGGACACCGGGGAGCTGTTTTTT
CASSSGTGDTGELFF
>-|TRBJ2-5|-|TRBV11-2
TGTGCCAGCAGCAACGGAGGGTTGGTGACCCAGTACTTC
CASSNGGLVTQYF
>few|TRBJ2-4|TRBD2|TRBV15
TGTGCCACCAGCAGAGATCTCCAAAGCGGGGGGGCCAAAAACATTCAGTACTTC
CATSRDLQSGGAKNIQYF
>-|TRBJ2-7|-|TRBV19
TGTGCCAGTAGGACTCTAGACTCCTACGAGCAGTACTTC
CASRTLDSYEQYF
>-|TRBJ2-3|TRBD1|TRBV4-3
TGCGCCAGCAGCCAACGGGACAGGGCGGCAGATACGCAGTATTTT
CASSQRDRAADTQYF
>-|TRBJ1-5|-|TRBV6-5
TGTGCCAGCAGTTTCAGGGGTCAGCCCCAGCATTTT
CASSFRGQPQHF
>few|TRBJ1-5|TRBD1|TRBV30
TGTGCCTGGAGCCGTGGGACAGGGGACGGTCAGCCCCAGCATTTT
CAWSRGTGDGQPQHF
>-|TRBJ2-6|TRBD1|TRBV15
TGTGCCACCGCCAGGGGGCTAGGAGGGGCCAACGTCCTGACTTTC
CATARGLGGANVLTF
>few|TRBJ2-7|-|TRBV2
TGTGCCAGCAGTTCGCACAGGACGGACTCCTACGAGCAGTACTTC
CASSSHRTDSYEQYF
>few|TRBJ2-5|TRBD2|TRBV5-4
TGTGCCAGCAGCTTGGAGGGACTAGCGGGGGGGGAGACCCAGTACTTC
CASSLEGLAGGETQYF
>-|TRBJ2-7|TRBD1|TRBV27
TGTGCCAGCAGACGTGGGACAGGGGGATCCTACGAGCAGTACTTC
CASRRGTGGSYEQYF
>-|TRBJ2-3|-|TRBV9
TGTGCCAGCAGCCTAACCCCTAGCACAGATACGCAGTATTTT
CASSLTPSTDTQYF
>-|TRBJ2-2|-|TRBV5-3
TGTGCCAGAAGCTTGGAATTAGCGCGCACCGGGGAGCTGTTTTTT
CARSLELARTGELFF
>-|TRBJ2-7|-|TRBV11-3
TGTGCCAGCAGCCCTCGGACAGGGCGGGGGGAGCAGTACTTC
CASSPRTGRGEQYF
>-|TRBJ2-3|TRBD2|TRBV6-5
TGTGCCAGTGGACATAGCGGGGGCACAGATACGCAGTATTTT
CASGHSGGTDTQYF
>-|TRBJ1-2|-|TRBV5-8
TGTGCCAGCAGCCCCTTCCACTGGTCGGGGGGCCCGACCTCTAACTATGGCTACACCTTC
CASSPFHWSGGPTSNYGYTF
>-|TRBJ2-3|-|TRBV5-1
TGCGCCAGCAGCTTAGGGGACATAGACACAGATACGCAGTATTTT
CASSLGDIDTDTQYF
>-|TRBJ2-7|TRBD1|TRBV6-1
TGTGCCAGCAGTGGTGGACAGGGGGCGTATTTGTCCTACGAGCAGTACTTC
CASSGGQGAYLSYEQYF
>once|TRBJ2-3|TRBD2|TRBV5-4
TGTGCCAGCCGGAGCGGGGGGGCTCAGGATACGCAGTATTTT
CASRSGGAQDTQYF
>-|TRBJ1-6|-|TRBV15
TGTGCCACCAGCAGCCGGACAACGGGTTCACCCCTCCACTTT
CATSSRTTGSPLHF
>-|TRBJ2-1|-|TRBV7-2
TGTGCCAGCAGCTCCGGGGTGGGGGGGCAAGGGAATGAGCAGTTCTTC
CASSSGVGGQGNEQFF
>-|TRBJ2-3|-|TRBV4-3
TGCGCCAGCAGCCAAGTCGGGGTTGGAACAGATACGCAGTATTTT
CASSQVGVGTDTQYF
>-|TRBJ2-3|-|TRBV7-3
TGTGCCAGCAGCTTTCGACTGGGAGATACGCAGTATTTT
CASSFRLGDTQYF
>-|TRBJ1-4|TRBD1|TRBV19
TGTGCCAGTAGTATAAGGGGACAGGGGCTAGTAGGAGGTGAAAAACTGTTTTTT
CASSIRGQGLVGGEKLFF
>-|TRBJ1-4|-|TRBV28
TGTGCCAGCGCGACAGGCCCTGGGGGAAAACTGTTTTTT
CASATGPGGKLFF
>once|TRBJ2-7|TRBD1|TRBV19
TGTGCCAGTAGTATGGACAGGGGAATGGCCGAGCAGTACTTC
CASSMDRGMAEQYF
>-|TRBJ2-4|TRBD2|TRBV28
TGTGCCAGCAGCCGGCCGACTAGCGGGGCGATATTAGCCAAAAACATTCAGTACTTC
CASSRPTSGAILAKNIQYF
>-|TRBJ2-7|-|TRBV6-6
TGTGCCAGCAGTTACATCCCAGCTAGCTACGAGCAGTACTTC
CASSYIPASYEQYF
>-|TRBJ2-1|-|TRBV18
TGTGCCAGCTCACCAAAAACAGCCGTCTCCTACAATGAGCAGTTCTTC
CASSPKTAVSYNEQFF
>-|TRBJ1-5|-|TRBV28
TGTGCCAGCAGTCCGGGTTCCTTCGGGGTCAATCAGCCCCAGCATTTT
CASSPGSFGVNQPQHF
>-|TRBJ2-3|TRBD2|TRBV6-4
TGTGCCAGCAGTGACTCTAGCGGGGGCACAGATACGCAGTATTTT
CASSDSSGGTDTQYF
>-|TRBJ1-1|TRBD1|TRBV14
TGTGCCAGCAGCCAAAGGACAGGGAACACTGAAGCTTTCTTT
CASSQRTGNTEAFF
>-|TRBJ2-5|TRBD2|TRBV6-5
TGTGCCAGCAGACAAGCAGGGAGGGGTCAGTACTTC
CASRQAGRGQYF
>-|TRBJ1-2|-|TRBV5-1
TGCGCCAGCAGCTTGGGTCAGGATCTCTATGGCTACACCTTC
CASSLGQDLYGYTF
>-|TRBJ2-7|TRBD1|TRBV28
TGTGCCAGCAGTTTGTCCGGGACAGGGGTAGGAGAGCAGTACTTC
CASSLSGTGVGEQYF
>-|TRBJ2-3|-|TRBV10-1
TGCGCCAGCAGTGAAGTAGGGGTGGGGGGAGATACGCAGTATTTT
CASSEVGVGGDTQYF
>few|TRBJ2-1|-|TRBV5-1
TGCGCCAGCAGGACGGGCAATGAGCAGTTCTTC
CASRTGNEQFF
>-|TRBJ2-7|TRBD1|TRBV6-5
TGTGCCAGCGCAGGGGGCGGGTACGAGCAGTACTTC
CASAGGGYEQYF
>-|TRBJ2-2|TRBD2|TRBV28
TGTGCCAGCAGTCTAACTAGCGGGGGGGCCGGGGAGCTGTTTTTT
CASSLTSGGAGELFF
>-|TRBJ1-3|-|TRBV27
TGTGCCAGCAGTCCACAGGGAAGCTCTGGAAACACCATATATTTT
CASSPQGSSGNTIYF
>few|TRBJ1-1|-|TRBV29-1
TGCAGCGTTGTAGAGGAGGTTGAAGCTTTCTTT
CSVVEEVEAFF
>-|TRBJ2-1|-|TRBV5-1
TGCGCCAGCAGCTTTCAGGTCACCTCCTCCTACAATGAGCAGTTCTTC
CASSFQVTSSYNEQFF
>-|TRBJ1-5|-|TRBV19
TGTGCCAGTAGTATTTCTAGCGCCAGCAATCAGCCCCAGCATTTT
CASSISSASNQPQHF
>-|TRBJ1-3|-|TRBV25-1
TGTGCCAGCAGTGCGTACATGGGGGGGGGCGTCTCTGGAAACACCATATATTTT
CASSAYMGGGVSGNTIYF
>-|TRBJ2-7|TRBD1|TRBV5-1
TGCGCCAGCAGCTTGGAGGGGACAGGGAATCTGGACGAGCAGTACTTC
CASSLEGTGNLDEQYF